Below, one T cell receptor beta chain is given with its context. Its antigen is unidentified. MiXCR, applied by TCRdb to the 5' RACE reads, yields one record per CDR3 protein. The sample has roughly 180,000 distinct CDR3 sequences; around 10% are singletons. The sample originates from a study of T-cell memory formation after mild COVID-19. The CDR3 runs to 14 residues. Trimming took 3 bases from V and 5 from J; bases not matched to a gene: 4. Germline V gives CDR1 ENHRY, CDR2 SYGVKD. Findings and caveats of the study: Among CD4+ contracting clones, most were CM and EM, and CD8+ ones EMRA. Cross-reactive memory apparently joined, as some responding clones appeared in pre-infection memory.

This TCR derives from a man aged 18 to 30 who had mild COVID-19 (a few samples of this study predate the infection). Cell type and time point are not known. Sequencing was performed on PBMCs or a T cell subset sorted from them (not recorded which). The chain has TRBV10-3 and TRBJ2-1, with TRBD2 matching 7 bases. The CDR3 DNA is TGTGCCATCAGTGACCCTGGGGGGGACAATGAGCAGTTCTTC. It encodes CAISDPGGDNEQFF.